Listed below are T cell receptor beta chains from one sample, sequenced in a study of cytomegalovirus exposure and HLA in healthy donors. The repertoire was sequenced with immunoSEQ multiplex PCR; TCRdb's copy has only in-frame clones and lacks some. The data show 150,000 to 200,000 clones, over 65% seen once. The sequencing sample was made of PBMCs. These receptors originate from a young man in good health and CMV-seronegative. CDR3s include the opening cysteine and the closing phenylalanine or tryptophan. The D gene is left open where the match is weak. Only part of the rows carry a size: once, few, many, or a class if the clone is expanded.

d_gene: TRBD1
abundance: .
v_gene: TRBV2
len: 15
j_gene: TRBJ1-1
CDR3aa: CASSPRQGGNTEAFF
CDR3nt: TGTGCCAGCAGTCCCCGACAGGGCGGCAACACTGAAGCTTTCTTT

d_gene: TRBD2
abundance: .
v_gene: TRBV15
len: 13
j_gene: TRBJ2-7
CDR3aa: CATSRGGYYEQYF
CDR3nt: TGTGCCACCAGCAGGGGGGGGTACTACGAGCAGTACTTC

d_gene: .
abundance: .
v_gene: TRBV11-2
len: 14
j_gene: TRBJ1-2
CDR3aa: CASSLEPGSYGYTF
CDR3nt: TGTGCCAGCAGCTTAGAGCCCGGGAGTTATGGCTACACCTTC

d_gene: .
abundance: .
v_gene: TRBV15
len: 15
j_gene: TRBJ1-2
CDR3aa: CATSVDPGVNYGYTF
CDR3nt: TGTGCCACCAGCGTAGACCCGGGGGTCAACTATGGCTACACCTTC

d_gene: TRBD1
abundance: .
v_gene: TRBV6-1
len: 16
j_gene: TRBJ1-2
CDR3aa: CASSEGQGRRYYGYTF
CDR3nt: TGTGCCAGCAGTGAGGGACAGGGGCGTAGGTACTATGGCTACACCTTC

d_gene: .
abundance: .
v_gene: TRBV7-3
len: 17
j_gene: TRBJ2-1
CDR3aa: CASSLSPQGSSYNEQFF
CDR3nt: TGTGCCAGCAGCTTATCCCCGCAGGGGAGCTCCTACAATGAGCAGTTCTTC

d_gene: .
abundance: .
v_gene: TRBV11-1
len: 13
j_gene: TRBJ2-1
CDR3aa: CASSSRGSDEQFF
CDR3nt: TGTGCCAGCAGCTCTAGGGGCAGCGATGAGCAGTTCTTC

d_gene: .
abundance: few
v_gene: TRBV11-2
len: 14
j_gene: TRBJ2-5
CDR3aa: CASSHDRYQETQYF
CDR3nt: TGTGCCAGCAGTCACGACAGGTACCAAGAGACCCAGTACTTC

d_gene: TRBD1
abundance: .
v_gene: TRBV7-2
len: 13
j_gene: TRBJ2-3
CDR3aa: CASGTGGSNTQYF
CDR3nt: TGTGCCAGCGGCACAGGGGGTTCGAATACGCAGTATTTT

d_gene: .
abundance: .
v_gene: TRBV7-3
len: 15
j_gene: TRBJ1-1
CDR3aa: CASSRPGGKGTEAFF
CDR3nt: TGTGCCAGCAGCCGCCCTGGGGGGAAGGGGACTGAAGCTTTCTTT

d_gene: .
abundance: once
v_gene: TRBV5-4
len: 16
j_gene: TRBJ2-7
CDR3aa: CASSPPGSVGHYEQYF
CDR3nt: TGTGCCAGCAGCCCCCCGGGGTCTGTAGGGCACTACGAGCAGTACTTC

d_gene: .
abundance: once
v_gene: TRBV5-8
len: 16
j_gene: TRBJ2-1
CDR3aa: CASRRKGRGTYNEQFF
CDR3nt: TGTGCCAGCAGACGTAAGGGCAGGGGTACCTACAATGAGCAGTTCTTC

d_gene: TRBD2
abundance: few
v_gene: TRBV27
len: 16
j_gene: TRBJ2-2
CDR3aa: CASSIRLAYNTGELFF
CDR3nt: TGTGCCAGCAGTATCCGACTAGCGTACAACACCGGGGAGCTGTTTTTT

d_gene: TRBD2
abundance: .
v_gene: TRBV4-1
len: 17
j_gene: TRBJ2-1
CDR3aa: CASSQEGLAGPYNEQFF
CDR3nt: TGCGCCAGCAGCCAAGAGGGACTAGCGGGCCCCTACAATGAGCAGTTCTTC

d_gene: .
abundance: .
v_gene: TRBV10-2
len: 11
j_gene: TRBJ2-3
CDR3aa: CASTQGDTQYF
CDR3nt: TGCGCCAGCACCCAGGGGGATACGCAGTATTTT

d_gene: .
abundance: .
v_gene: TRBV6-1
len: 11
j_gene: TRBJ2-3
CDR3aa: CATLRRDTQYF
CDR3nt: TGTGCCACCTTACGGAGAGATACGCAGTATTTT

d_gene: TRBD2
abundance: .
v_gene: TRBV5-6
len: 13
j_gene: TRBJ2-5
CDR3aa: CASSPGLAGDLDF
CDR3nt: TGTGCCAGCAGCCCCGGACTAGCGGGAGACTTGGACTTC

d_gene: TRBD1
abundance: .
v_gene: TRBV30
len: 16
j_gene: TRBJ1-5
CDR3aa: CAWSGQGKGAGQPQHF
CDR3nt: TGTGCCTGGAGCGGACAGGGGAAAGGTGCAGGTCAGCCCCAGCATTTT

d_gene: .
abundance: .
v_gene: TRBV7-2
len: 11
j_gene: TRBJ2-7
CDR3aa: CASSLPPGQYF
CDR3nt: TGTGCCAGCAGCCTGCCCCCGGGGCAGTACTTC

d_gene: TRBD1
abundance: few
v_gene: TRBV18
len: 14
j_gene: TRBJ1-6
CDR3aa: CASSPGTGDSPLHF
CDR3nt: TGTGCCAGCTCACCAGGGACAGGGGATTCACCCCTCCACTTT

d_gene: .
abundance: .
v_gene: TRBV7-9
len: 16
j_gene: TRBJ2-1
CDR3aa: CASSPQRTQGLGEQFF
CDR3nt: TGTGCCAGCAGCCCCCAACGAACTCAGGGCTTGGGTGAGCAGTTCTTC

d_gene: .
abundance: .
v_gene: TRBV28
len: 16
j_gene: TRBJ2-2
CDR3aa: CASRPDGRGDTGELFF
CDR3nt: TGTGCCAGCAGACCAGATGGGAGGGGGGACACCGGGGAGCTGTTTTTT